The rows below give T cell receptor beta chains drawn from one sample of a study of T cells in Graves' hyperthyroidism and ophthalmopathy. MiXCR, applied by TCRdb to the multiplex PCR reads, yields one record per CDR3 protein. The data hold nearly 250,000 distinct CDR3 sequences, with about 24% observed a single time. Sequencing used blood. Receptors originate from a woman in her thirties or forties with Graves' ophthalmopathy. The CDR3 runs from the conserved cysteine through the conserved F or W. A D gene is named only where the DNA matches it firmly. The size of a clone is reported for some rows only, either as once, few or many, or as a class for expanded clones.

v_call: TRBV7-8; j_call: TRBJ2-7; clone_size: few; d_call: .; cdr3_aa: CASSLGLGSSYEQSF; cdr3_nt: TGTGCCAGCAGCTTAGGCCTGGGCAGTTCATACGAGCAGTCCTTC
v_call: TRBV10-1; j_call: TRBJ2-5; clone_size: many; d_call: .; cdr3_aa: CASSESLGGGTQYF; cdr3_nt: TGCGCCAGCAGTGAGTCCCTCGGAGGGGGGACCCAGTACTTC
v_call: TRBV28; j_call: TRBJ1-3; clone_size: many; d_call: .; cdr3_aa: CASSLGPGGNTIYF; cdr3_nt: TGTGCCAGCAGTCTTGGGCCAGGTGGAAACACCATATATTTT
v_call: TRBV20-1; j_call: TRBJ2-5; clone_size: many; d_call: .; cdr3_aa: CSALAELQETQYF; cdr3_nt: TGCAGTGCTTTAGCGGAACTCCAAGAGACCCAGTACTTC
v_call: TRBV28; j_call: TRBJ1-1; clone_size: many; d_call: .; cdr3_aa: CASSPASGGVMTEAFF; cdr3_nt: TGTGCCAGCAGTCCAGCGAGTGGAGGGGTTATGACTGAAGCTTTCTTT
v_call: TRBV7-9; j_call: TRBJ2-7; clone_size: many; d_call: .; cdr3_aa: CASSLAGTSFDEQYF; cdr3_nt: TGTGCCAGCAGCCTAGCCGGGACAAGCTTCGACGAGCAGTACTTC
v_call: TRBV2; j_call: TRBJ2-7; clone_size: many; d_call: TRBD2; cdr3_aa: CASRPTSGSFYEQYF; cdr3_nt: TGTGCCAGCAGACCGACTAGCGGGAGTTTCTACGAGCAGTACTTC
v_call: TRBV6-5; j_call: TRBJ2-5; clone_size: many; d_call: .; cdr3_aa: CASSYSRRFTETQYF; cdr3_nt: TGTGCCAGCAGTTACTCGCGGAGATTCACAGAGACCCAGTACTTC
v_call: TRBV7-9; j_call: TRBJ2-7; clone_size: many; d_call: TRBD1; cdr3_aa: CASSLEQGAWDEQYF; cdr3_nt: TGTGCCAGCAGCTTAGAACAGGGGGCGTGGGACGAGCAGTACTTC
v_call: TRBV28; j_call: TRBJ2-7; clone_size: many; d_call: .; cdr3_aa: CASSLPWEKEWYEQYF; cdr3_nt: TGTGCCAGCAGTTTGCCCTGGGAAAAAGAGTGGTACGAGCAGTACTTC
v_call: TRBV19; j_call: TRBJ1-2; clone_size: .; d_call: TRBD1; cdr3_aa: CASSTDRSNYGYTF; cdr3_nt: TGTGCCAGTAGTACGGACAGGAGTAACTATGGCTACACCTTC
v_call: TRBV4-2; j_call: TRBJ2-7; clone_size: many; d_call: TRBD2; cdr3_aa: CASSQDELGREGDEQYF; cdr3_nt: TGTGCCAGCAGCCAAGACGAGCTAGGGCGGGAGGGCGACGAGCAGTACTTC
v_call: TRBV6-5; j_call: TRBJ1-1; clone_size: many; d_call: TRBD1; cdr3_aa: CASSYRGRQWNTEAFF; cdr3_nt: TGTGCCAGCAGTTACAGGGGGCGACAGTGGAACACTGAAGCTTTCTTT
v_call: TRBV28; j_call: TRBJ2-7; clone_size: few; d_call: TRBD1; cdr3_aa: CASSPFGQGEMGEQYF; cdr3_nt: TGTGCCAGCAGTCCCTTTGGACAGGGGGAGATGGGCGAGCAGTACTTC
v_call: TRBV5-1; j_call: TRBJ2-2; clone_size: .; d_call: TRBD2; cdr3_aa: CASSGWTSGRLNTGELFF; cdr3_nt: TGCGCCAGCAGCGGATGGACTAGCGGGAGGTTGAACACCGGGGAGCTGTTTTTT
v_call: TRBV28; j_call: TRBJ1-1; clone_size: many; d_call: TRBD1; cdr3_aa: CASRSIHQGASTEAFF; cdr3_nt: TGTGCCAGCAGGTCCATTCATCAGGGGGCGAGCACTGAAGCTTTCTTT
v_call: TRBV2; j_call: TRBJ1-5; clone_size: .; d_call: .; cdr3_aa: CASSAGRYQPQHF; cdr3_nt: TGTGCCAGCAGTGCCGGGCGATATCAGCCCCAGCATTTT
v_call: TRBV27; j_call: TRBJ1-2; clone_size: many; d_call: .; cdr3_aa: CASSANPGLANYGYTF; cdr3_nt: TGTGCCAGCAGCGCAAATCCAGGACTAGCTAACTATGGCTACACCTTC
v_call: TRBV9; j_call: TRBJ2-1; clone_size: .; d_call: .; cdr3_aa: CASSPFVRGAYEQFF; cdr3_nt: TGTGCCAGCAGCCCCTTCGTCCGCGGGGCCTACGAGCAGTTCTTC
v_call: TRBV6-5; j_call: TRBJ2-2; clone_size: many; d_call: .; cdr3_aa: CASSYGGNTGELFF; cdr3_nt: TGTGCCAGCAGTTACGGAGGAAACACCGGGGAGCTGTTTTTT
v_call: TRBV20-1; j_call: TRBJ2-7; clone_size: many; d_call: .; cdr3_aa: CSATGGHFQGSYEQYF; cdr3_nt: TGCAGTGCCACCGGGGGCCACTTTCAGGGATCCTACGAGCAGTACTTC
v_call: TRBV7-7; j_call: TRBJ2-5; clone_size: many; d_call: .; cdr3_aa: CASSSGHQETQYF; cdr3_nt: TGTGCTAGCAGCTCGGGACACCAAGAGACCCAGTACTTC
v_call: TRBV6-1; j_call: TRBJ1-1; clone_size: .; d_call: .; cdr3_aa: CASSRPLQGLGTEAFF; cdr3_nt: TGTGCCAGCAGTCGACCTTTACAGGGCTTGGGGACTGAAGCTTTCTTT
v_call: TRBV5-1; j_call: TRBJ1-1; clone_size: many; d_call: .; cdr3_aa: CASSQTDMNTEAFF; cdr3_nt: TGCGCCAGCAGCCAGACAGATATGAACACTGAAGCTTTCTTT
v_call: TRBV7-2; j_call: TRBJ2-5; clone_size: .; d_call: .; cdr3_aa: CASTLGTYQETQYF; cdr3_nt: TGTGCCAGCACCTTAGGGACATACCAAGAGACCCAGTACTTC
v_call: TRBV20-1; j_call: TRBJ2-7; clone_size: .; d_call: TRBD1; cdr3_aa: CSARAKDRATYEQYF; cdr3_nt: TGCAGTGCTAGAGCCAAGGACAGGGCGACCTACGAGCAGTACTTC
v_call: TRBV15; j_call: TRBJ2-7; clone_size: many; d_call: .; cdr3_aa: CATSRDQGYEQYF; cdr3_nt: TGTGCCACCAGCAGAGACCAGGGCTACGAGCAGTACTTC
v_call: TRBV19; j_call: TRBJ2-5; clone_size: many; d_call: .; cdr3_aa: CASSAGVAGETQYF; cdr3_nt: TGTGCCAGTTCCGCCGGGGTGGCGGGGGAGACCCAGTACTTC
v_call: TRBV15; j_call: TRBJ2-5; clone_size: .; d_call: .; cdr3_aa: CATSRDVETQYF; cdr3_nt: TGTGCCACCAGCAGAGATGTGGAGACCCAGTACTTC
v_call: TRBV20-1; j_call: TRBJ2-1; clone_size: many; d_call: .; cdr3_aa: CSASDWVGSEQFF; cdr3_nt: TGCAGTGCTAGCGACTGGGTAGGGAGTGAGCAGTTCTTC
v_call: TRBV12-3/TRBV12-4; j_call: TRBJ1-2; clone_size: many; d_call: .; cdr3_aa: CATTLGSSGGYTF; cdr3_nt: TGTGCCACCACCCTGGGCAGCTCGGGAGGCTACACCTTC
v_call: TRBV28; j_call: TRBJ2-5; clone_size: few; d_call: TRBD1; cdr3_aa: CASSDRTGLETQYF; cdr3_nt: TGTGCCAGCAGTGATAGGACAGGGCTGGAGACCCAGTACTTC
v_call: TRBV29-1; j_call: TRBJ2-7; clone_size: few; d_call: TRBD2; cdr3_aa: CSVSTGGSSYEQYF; cdr3_nt: TGCAGCGTTTCAACCGGGGGGAGCTCCTACGAGCAGTACTTC
v_call: TRBV5-1; j_call: TRBJ1-1; clone_size: many; d_call: TRBD1; cdr3_aa: CASSLDRGTEAFF; cdr3_nt: TGTGCCAGCAGTCTCGACAGGGGGACTGAAGCTTTCTTT
v_call: TRBV5-1; j_call: TRBJ2-7; clone_size: many; d_call: TRBD2; cdr3_aa: CASSSRDYGRYEQYF; cdr3_nt: TGCGCCAGCAGCTCTCGGGACTACGGGCGCTACGAGCAGTACTTC
v_call: TRBV28; j_call: TRBJ1-3; clone_size: many; d_call: TRBD1; cdr3_aa: CASTIGQVSGNTIYF; cdr3_nt: TGTGCCAGCACCATCGGACAGGTCTCTGGAAACACCATATATTTT
v_call: TRBV7-8; j_call: TRBJ1-2; clone_size: .; d_call: TRBD1; cdr3_aa: CASSSRTGGGYTF; cdr3_nt: TGTGCCAGCAGCTCCCGGACAGGAGGAGGCTACACCTTC
v_call: TRBV19; j_call: TRBJ2-2; clone_size: many; d_call: TRBD2; cdr3_aa: CASSTRTRGYTGELFF; cdr3_nt: TGTGCCAGTAGTACCCGGACTAGAGGTTACACCGGGGAGCTGTTTTTT
v_call: TRBV6-2/TRBV6-3; j_call: TRBJ1-2; clone_size: many; d_call: .; cdr3_aa: CASSYSTAEANYYGYTF; cdr3_nt: TGTGCCAGCAGTTACTCGACGGCAGAGGCTAACTATTATGGCTACACCTTC